This T cell receptor (beta chain) was recovered during a study of molecular identifiers for immune sequencing clone quantification. CDR3 size: 13 residues. The germline CDR1 and CDR2 sequences are MNHEY and SVGAGI. Note on this clonotype: A much more abundant neighbour one base away suggests this may be a read error.

TCRdb ran MiXCR on the PCR reads and lists one entry per CDR3 protein. This sample has over 550,000 distinct CDR3 sequences, with less than 30% found just once. Material for sequencing was naive CD8+ T cells from blood, with Jurkat cell RNA spiked in. Subset here: FACS-sorted CD8+CD4-CCR7+CD45RA+ naive T cells. The rearrangement uses TRBV6-5 and TRBJ1-6, with a weak D call TRBD1 (6 bases). This sequence was found in a human donor in good health. Some libraries in this study had Jurkat cell RNA spiked in. The DNA of the CDR3 is TGTGCCAGCGGTTACTCGACAGGATCACCCCTCCACTTT. It specifies CASGYSTGSPLHF.